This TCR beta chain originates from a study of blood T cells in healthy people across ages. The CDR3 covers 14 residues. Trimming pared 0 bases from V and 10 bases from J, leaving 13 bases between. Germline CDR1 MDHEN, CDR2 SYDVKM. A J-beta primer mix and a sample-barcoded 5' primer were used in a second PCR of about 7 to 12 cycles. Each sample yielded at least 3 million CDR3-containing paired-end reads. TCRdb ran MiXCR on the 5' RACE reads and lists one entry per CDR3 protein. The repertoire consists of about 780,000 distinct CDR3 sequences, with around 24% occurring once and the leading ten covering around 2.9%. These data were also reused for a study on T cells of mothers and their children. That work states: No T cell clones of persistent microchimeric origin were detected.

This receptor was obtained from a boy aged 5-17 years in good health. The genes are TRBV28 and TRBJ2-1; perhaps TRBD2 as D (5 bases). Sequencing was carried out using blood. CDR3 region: CASSLWEERVEQFF. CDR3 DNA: TGTGCCAGCAGTTTATGGGAGGAGAGGGTCGAGCAGTTCTTC.